Listed below are T cell receptor beta chains from one sample, sequenced in a study of T-cell reconstitution after alpha-beta-depleted transplantation in children. Each CDR3 protein gets one entry after TCRdb re-called the PCR reads with MiXCR. The table lists hundreds of thousands of distinct CDR3 sequences, about 12% of them singletons. Sequencing used PBMCs from the stem cell graft donor, obtained from the stem cell graft. Every receptor here comes from a human donor who donated a stem cell graft to a child with combined immunodeficiency. Each CDR3 is given with its conserved first and last residue. The D gene is left open where the match is weak. Clone size appears in some rows only: once, few, many, or a class for an expanded clone.

V	size	D	J	DNA	CDR3
TRBV13	few	NA	TRBJ2-7	TGTGCCAGCAGCGGGTCGGAACTGGGGCCCTACGAGCAGTACTTC	CASSGSELGPYEQYF
TRBV30	NA	NA	TRBJ2-7	TGTGCCTGGAGTGTGTGGCTGGGAAGGCGCGAGCAGTACTTC	CAWSVWLGRREQYF
TRBV5-1	NA	NA	TRBJ2-3	TGCGCCAGCAGCAGAACGGGGGATAGCACAGATACGCAGTATTTT	CASSRTGDSTDTQYF
TRBV6-5	many	NA	TRBJ2-1	TGTGCCAGCAGTTACTCGAGGAGACTCAGGGTGGAGCAGTTCTTC	CASSYSRRLRVEQFF
TRBV2	NA	TRBD1	TRBJ2-7	TGTGCCAGCAGTGAGGTGGACAGGGGCTACGAGCAGTACTTC	CASSEVDRGYEQYF
TRBV7-2	NA	NA	TRBJ2-7	TGTGCCAGCAGCTTGGCCGGGATTAACCCCTACGAGCAGTACTTC	CASSLAGINPYEQYF
TRBV7-9	few	TRBD2	TRBJ2-1	TGTGCCAGCAGCTCGCGGGGGGATAAGCGGGTCAATGAGCAGTTCTTC	CASSSRGDKRVNEQFF
TRBV5-1	NA	TRBD1	TRBJ2-1	TGCGCCAGCAGCATCGACAGGGCCAATGAGCAGTTCTTC	CASSIDRANEQFF
TRBV6-1	many	NA	TRBJ2-3	TGTGCCAGCAAGCCCTCAGGGGCTTCAGATACGCAGTATTTT	CASKPSGASDTQYF
TRBV18	few	NA	TRBJ1-2	TGTGCCAGCTCACTCCGGGACAACTATGGCTACACCTTC	CASSLRDNYGYTF
TRBV20-1	many	TRBD2	TRBJ2-1	TGCAGTGCCCAAGGGACTAGCGGGATCCGACATGAGCAGTTCTTC	CSAQGTSGIRHEQFF
TRBV30	few	NA	TRBJ1-5	TGTGCCTGGAGTGTACCGAGGGAATGGGCGAGCAATCAGCCCCAGCATTTT	CAWSVPREWASNQPQHF
TRBV6-2/TRBV6-3	few	NA	TRBJ2-7	TGTGCCAGCAGTTACCTGGAGGGTACCAACGAGCAGTACTTC	CASSYLEGTNEQYF
TRBV27	NA	NA	TRBJ2-6	TGTGCCAGCAGGAATGGGGCCAACGTCCTGACTTTC	CASRNGANVLTF
TRBV6-5	few	NA	TRBJ1-1	TGTGCCAGCAGTTACGTTCCCTCAGGGTACACTGAAGCTTTCTTT	CASSYVPSGYTEAFF
TRBV7-2	few	NA	TRBJ1-2	TGTGCCAGCAGCTTGGCGGACATTAAGTCCTATGGCTACACCTTC	CASSLADIKSYGYTF
TRBV5-5	few	NA	TRBJ2-5	TGTGCCAGCAGGGAGGGAGGGGGAAAGCAAGAGACCCAGTACTTC	CASREGGGKQETQYF
TRBV20-1	NA	TRBD2	TRBJ2-4	TGCAGTGCTAGAGAGTTAGCGGGAGGTCTCAAGGGGGACATTCAGTACTTC	CSARELAGGLKGDIQYF